One sample yielded the 8 T cell receptor beta chains listed below, sequenced in a study of blood T cell repertoires in COVID-19. Here immunoSEQ multiplex PCR was the method, and the copy in TCRdb shows in-frame clones only, minus some. The sample includes over 150,000 clones, roughly 88% of them seen just once. The sequenced material came from peripheral blood. These receptors were collected from a man aged 60-69 years with COVID-19, enrolled during active disease.

In this sample, this clone turned up a few times. The chain links TRBV27 to TRBJ1-1, with 10 bases lining up with TRBD1. Per germline, CDR1 MNHEY and CDR2 SMNVEV (reference sequence). This CDR3 region has 15 residues. The V and J ends lost 6 bases and 5 bases, in that order; junction bases with no gene match: 9. CDR3 sequence (DNA): TGTGCCAGCAGACCCGGGACAGGGGCCAGTACTGAAGCTTTCTTT. Its translation: CASRPGTGASTEAFF.

This clone was seen a single time. CDR3 in amino acids: CASSLPGQGGKLFF. The CDR3 DNA sequence: TGTGCCAGCAGCCTACCGGGACAGGGGGGAAAACTGTTTTTT. The V gene is TRBV3-1 (or the pseudogene TRBV3-2), the J gene TRBJ1-4; 11 nucleotides agree with TRBD1. V dropped 4 bases and J dropped 10; count of bases not matched to a gene: 5. Germline CDR1 reads LGHDT; CDR2 reads YNNKEL (reference sequence). CDR3 length: 14 residues.

The chain has TRBV7-2 and TRBJ1-5; 9 bases are shared with TRBD1. CDR1 is SGHTA and CDR2 is FQGNSA in the germline V gene. The CDR3 is made up of 15 amino acids. Losses at the gene ends were 4 bases for V and 6 bases for J; bases not matched to a gene: 7. CDR3 loop: CASSSRQGGGQPQHF. The DNA of the CDR3 is TGTGCCAGCAGCTCCAGACAGGGGGGTGGTCAGCCCCAGCATTTT.

The genes are TRBV10-3 and TRBJ1-3, with 9 positions matching TRBD1. Germline V gene sequence: CDR1 ENHRY, CDR2 SYGVKD. Losses at the gene ends were 4 bases for V and 2 bases for J; bases not matched to a gene: 0. The CDR3 is 14 residues long. The CDR3 DNA reads as TGTGCCATCAGTGGGACAGGGGCTGGAAACACCATATATTTT. The encoded protein is CAISGTGAGNTIYF.

The V gene is TRBV3-1 (or the pseudogene TRBV3-2), the J gene TRBJ2-2; D perhaps matches TRBD2 (5 bases). V was shortened by 0 bases and J by 0 bases, with 20 bases between the two germline ends. Germline V CDR1 and CDR2: LGHDT, YNNKEL (reference sequence). The CDR3 sequence is 20 residues long. The CDR3 is CASSQDGRTLQLANTGELFF. Written as DNA, the CDR3 is TGTGCCAGCAGCCAAGACGGGCGGACTCTTCAGCTCGCGAACACCGGGGAGCTGTTTTTT.

The CDR3 DNA reads as TGTGCCAGTAGTCCTGGACCGGGGGGGAATAATTCACCCCTCCACTTT. Encoded protein: CASSPGPGGNNSPLHF. The chain employs TRBV19 and TRBJ1-6, with D possibly being TRBD1 (5 bases). Trimming removed 5 bases at V and 5 bases at J, with 16 bases between. This CDR3 has 16 amino acids. Looked up from germline, CDR1 is LNHDA and CDR2 is SQIVND (reference sequence).

The rearrangement links TRBV18 to TRBJ1-6, with 12 bases matching TRBD1. This CDR3 is 15 amino acids long. J lost 10 bases, V lost 3 bases, and 4 bases had no gene match. Germline CDR1 reads KGHSH; CDR2 reads LQKENI. The CDR3 DNA is TGTGCCAGCTCACCTGGGACAGGGGGCCTGTCACCCCTCCACTTT. This translates into CASSPGTGGLSPLHF.

The J gene is TRBJ2-3, the V gene TRBV9; weak D call: TRBD1 (5 bases). Germline assignment: CDR1 SGDLS and CDR2 YYNGEE. This CDR3 contains 14 residues. V lost 0 bases and J 3 bases, leaving 8 bases between the germline ends. The CDR3 here is CASSVADITDTQYF. CDR3 nucleotide sequence: TGTGCCAGCAGCGTAGCGGACATAACAGATACGCAGTATTTT.